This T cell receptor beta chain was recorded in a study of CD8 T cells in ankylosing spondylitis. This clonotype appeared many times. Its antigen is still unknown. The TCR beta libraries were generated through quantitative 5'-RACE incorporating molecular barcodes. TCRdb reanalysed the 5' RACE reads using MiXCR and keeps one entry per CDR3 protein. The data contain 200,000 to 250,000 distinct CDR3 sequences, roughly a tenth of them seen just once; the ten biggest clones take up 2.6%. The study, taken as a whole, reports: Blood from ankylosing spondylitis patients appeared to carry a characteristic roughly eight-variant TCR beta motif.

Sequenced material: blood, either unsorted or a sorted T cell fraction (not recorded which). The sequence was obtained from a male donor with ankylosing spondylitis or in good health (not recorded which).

CDR3 protein: CASSPHREINQPQHF. In DNA, the CDR3 is TGTGCCAGCAGTCCTCACAGGGAAATCAATCAGCCCCAGCATTTT. This rearrangement joins TRBV6-1 to TRBJ1-5; perhaps TRBD1 as D (6 bases). Trimming took off 5 bases at V and 3 bases at J, with 14 bases between the two ends. Germline assignment: CDR1 MNHNS and CDR2 SASEGT. The CDR3 contains 15 residues.